This TCR beta chain was identified during a study of blood T cells in healthy people across ages. This CDR3 spans 16 amino acids. Germline CDR1 is SGHTA and CDR2 is FQGNSA. V lost 7 bases to trimming and J lost 0 bases, with 18 bases between them. A second PCR of roughly 7 to 11 cycles used a sample-barcoded 5' primer and a J-beta primer mix. From the 5' RACE reads, TCRdb called clonotypes with MiXCR, one entry per CDR3 protein. The sample records over 1.5 million distinct CDR3 sequences, roughly 50% being singletons. Russia was home to the donors, healthy Caucasian individuals aged roughly 6 to 95. The gene calls are TRBV7-2 and TRBJ2-5; either TRBD1 or TRBD2 may supply D (6 bases each). The sequence was obtained from a woman between 35 and 50 years old in good health. Material for sequencing was blood. As DNA, the CDR3 is TGTGCCAGCATCCGGCTCGAAGGGGGGCACCAAGAGACCCAGTACTTC. Protein: CASIRLEGGHQETQYF.